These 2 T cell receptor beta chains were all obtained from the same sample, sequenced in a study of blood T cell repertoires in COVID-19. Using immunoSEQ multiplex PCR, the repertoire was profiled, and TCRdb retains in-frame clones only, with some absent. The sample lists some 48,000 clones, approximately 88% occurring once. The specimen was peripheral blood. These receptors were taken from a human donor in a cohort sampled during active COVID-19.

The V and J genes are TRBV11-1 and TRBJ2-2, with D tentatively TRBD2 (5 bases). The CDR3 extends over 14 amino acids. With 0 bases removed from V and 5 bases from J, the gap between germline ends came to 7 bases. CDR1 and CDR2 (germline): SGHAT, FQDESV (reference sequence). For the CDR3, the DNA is TGTGCCAGCAGCTTAGCCCGACTAACCGGGGAGCTGTTTTTT. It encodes CASSLARLTGELFF.

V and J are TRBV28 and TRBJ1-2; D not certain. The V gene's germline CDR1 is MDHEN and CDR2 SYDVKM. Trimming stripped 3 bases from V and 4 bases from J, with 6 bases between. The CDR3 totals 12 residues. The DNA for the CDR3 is TGTGCCAGCAGTTTGGCAAGCTATGGCTACACCTTC. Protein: CASSLASYGYTF.